What follows are 3 T cell receptor beta chains derived from one specimen sequenced in a study of blood T cell repertoires in COVID-19. Profiling relied on immunoSEQ multiplex PCR, and the TCRdb table lists in-frame clones only, not all of them. The sample shows about 110,000 clones, 70% to 90% of them seen only once. The sample comprised peripheral blood. The receptors shown here come from a woman aged 70 to 79 who had recovered from COVID-19.

This chain connects TRBV28 to TRBJ1-3, with 7 bases lining up with TRBD1. With V trimmed by 5 bases and J by 1 base, 8 bases remained unmatched. This CDR3 spans 16 amino acids. Germline values: CDR1 MDHEN, CDR2 SYDVKM. The CDR3: CASSPTGLSSGNTIYF. As DNA, the CDR3 is TGTGCCAGCAGTCCGACAGGGCTGTCGTCTGGAAACACCATATATTTT.

The chain links TRBV30 to TRBJ2-3; 8 bases match TRBD1. The junction had 1 base not matched to a gene; V was cut back by 5 bases and J by 0 bases. The CDR3 runs to 13 residues. Germline V lookup: CDR1 GTSNPN, CDR2 SVGIG (reference sequence). The CDR3 loop is CAWGTGSTDTQYF. The CDR3, as DNA: TGTGCCTGGGGGACAGGTAGCACAGATACGCAGTATTTT.

The V gene is TRBV27, the J gene TRBJ2-1; TRBD2 aligns across 11 bases. V lost 10 bases and J lost 4; bases outside the gene matches: 12. CDR3 length: 16 residues. CDR1 and CDR2 from the germline V gene are MNHEY and SMNVEV (reference sequence). The CDR3 spells CANWLGLAAFYNEQFF. The DNA for the CDR3 is TGTGCCAACTGGTTGGGACTAGCGGCCTTTTACAATGAGCAGTTCTTC.